This TCR beta chain was profiled in a study of blood T cell repertoires in COVID-19. Background on the study: Sources were T cells, B-cell-depleted T cells, or PBMCs; the material itself was cDNA or gDNA.

The assay was immunoSEQ multiplex PCR, and TCRdb's table has in-frame clones only and misses some. The table records about 77,000 clones, 90% of them present only once. The trim removed 4 bases at V and 6 bases at J, leaving 3 bases unmatched. Germline-derived CDR1 and CDR2 are MNHEY and SVGAGI. This CDR3 contains 12 residues. The sequence was obtained from a woman of 80 years or more with active or convalescent COVID-19. J is TRBJ2-7 and V is TRBV6-5; 7 positions agree with TRBD1. The sample consisted of peripheral blood. CDR3 residues: CASSSTGAEQYF. For the CDR3, the DNA is TGTGCCAGCAGTTCCACAGGGGCCGAGCAGTACTTC.